The following is a TCR beta chain sequence with its context. This clone appeared once. What antigen it recognizes has not been identified. No per-base quality is available; no much larger clone lies one base away. This record belongs to a study of T cell responses to AZD1222 COVID-19 vaccine (dated by TCRdb to 2020 to 2022). About the study as a whole: Because spike-specific TCR depth and breadth did not differ between the two schedules, AZD1222 recipients who got a second dose at roughly 4 weeks were pooled with those who got a second dose at roughly 12 weeks. Trial participants were enrolled into age subgroups of 18-55, 56-69 and 70-plus years, which contained around 150, 28 and 57 TCR-sequenced participants, respectively. A total of roughly 240 trial participants underwent TCR sequencing, of whom 200 to 220 received two doses of AZD1222 and 26 received two doses of the MenACWY control vaccine.

The label giving this sample's time point can be read as: baseline before first vaccination. Vaccinee samples came from UK trials COV001 and COV002, including a single-blind randomized controlled phase 2/3 trial of AZD1222 (ChAdOx1 nCoV-19) in healthy adults. For TCRbeta chain sequencing, PBMC samples were collected from trial participants at day 0 and at day 28 after the second dose. The CDR3 regions of human TCRbeta chains were subjected to immunosequencing. The original methods were these. TCRs in the repertoires were matched against a reference library of SARS-CoV-2-specific TCRs that had been generated with the MIRA antigen-specificity platform. Breadth meant the fraction of unique TCRs that were SARS-CoV-2-associated, whereas depth meant the fraction of total T cells that were SARS-CoV-2-associated. Each spike-specific TCR was assigned to its reactive spike region and to a CD4 or CD8 class using the MIRA data. Log10-transformed breadth and depth values were compared by one-way ANOVA with Sidak's multiple comparisons tests. TCRdb took over this immuneACCESS table, retaining in-frame rearrangements with V and J assigned. Such tables are incomplete; in checked studies, under half of the missing clones stem from an unresolved V gene, and the remainder is unexplained. The V and J calls and clone size are taken from that table; D and trimming were inferred from the DNA. Counted in this sample were 55,000 to 70,000 clones; more than 70% of them appeared once. Of the sample, less than 9% is held by the ten largest clones.

What the study reported, not specific to this receptor: Because no day 14 peak-response samples were available, repertoires were characterized only after the peak T cell response. Participants were mostly white British, with more females than males. The authors suggested clonal diversity may have been underestimated. Only 5 to 7 AZD1222 recipients were SARS-CoV-2 seropositive at baseline, limiting conclusions about previously exposed vaccinees. In the small 56-69-year group, the increase in depth fell short of significance, most likely because of low power. Epitopes outside the regions mutated in the B.1.351 and B.1.1.7 variants were reportedly recognized by nearly half of the unique spike-specific TCRs. Vaccine-associated CD4 TCRs spanned the whole spike protein, with dominant responses in regions 160-218 and 743-854. After two AZD1222 doses, both the breadth and the depth of spike-specific TCRs were significantly higher than at day 0 and than in MenACWY recipients.

This clonotype was sampled from an adult in good health. Sequenced material: peripheral blood, taken on day 0 of AZD1222 vaccination.

The CDR3 corresponds to CASSEGLAEVGIDTQYF. Read as DNA, the sequence is TGTGCCAGCAGTGAAGGACTAGCGGAGGTGGGCATTGATACGCAGTATTTT. The sequence is built from TRBV7-8 and TRBJ2-3, and TRBD2 matches 10 of the central bases. The germline V gene supplies CDR1 SGHVS and CDR2 FQNEAQ. The CDR3 holds 17 amino acids from the cysteine to the phenylalanine. The read is trimmed to its CDR3 DNA, 51 bases read in frame from base 1. V ends up 6 bases short and J 6 bases short, with an unmatched junction base count of 15.